The 29 T cell receptor beta chains reported below all come from one sample, sequenced in a study of shared clonotypes between healthy human individuals. Libraries were prepared by immunoSEQ multiplex PCR; TCRdb keeps only in-frame clonotypes and omits some of them. The sample contains 1.4 million or so clones, approximately 98.5% of which appear only once. What was sequenced was naive CD4+ T cells sorted from blood. Documented subset: CD45RA+ positively selected. The origin of the receptors is a man aged 25 to 40 in good health.

This clone was recorded once. The rearrangement uses TRBV28 and TRBJ2-7; D ambiguous. Trimming took 3 bases from V and 1 from J, leaving 10 bases between them. Germline V CDR1 and CDR2: MDHEN, SYDVKM. The CDR3 loop spans 14 amino acids. CDR3 region: CASSFHVVSYEQYF. CDR3 nucleotides: TGTGCCAGCAGTTTTCACGTGGTATCCTACGAGCAGTACTTC.

This clone was seen just once. This sequence joins TRBV5-5 and TRBJ2-1; D unresolved. Germline assignment: CDR1 SGHKS and CDR2 YYEKEE (reference sequence). The CDR3 contains 14 residues. The germline V and J ends were trimmed by 0 bases and 0 bases, with 4 bases remaining between them. The chain's CDR3 is CASSLASSYNEQFF. DNA for the CDR3: TGTGCCAGCAGCTTGGCTAGCTCCTACAATGAGCAGTTCTTC.

The chain couples TRBV7-9 to TRBJ2-7; the match to TRBD1 covers 12 bases. This CDR3 has 18 residues. The J segment lost 5 bases and the V segment lost 7 bases, leaving 18 bases of the junction unmatched. Germline CDR1 SEHNR, CDR2 FQNEAQ (reference sequence). CDR3: CASNPVGGQGAQRDEQYF. The CDR3 bases are TGTGCCAGCAATCCCGTGGGGGGACAGGGGGCGCAAAGGGACGAGCAGTACTTC. Full variable domain (remainder filled in from reference TRBV7-9 and TRBJ2-7): DTGVSQNPRHKITKRGQNVTFRCDPISEHNRLYWYRQTLGQGPEFLTYFQNEAQLEKSRLLSDRFSAERPKGSFSTLEIQRTEQGDSAMYLCASNPVGGQGAQRDEQYFGPGTRLTVT.

V gene TRBV10-1 combines with J gene TRBJ2-2, with D maybe TRBD1 (5 bases). This CDR3 contains 17 residues. CDR1 and CDR2 (germline): WNHNN, SYGVQD (reference sequence). The V and J ends lost 3 bases and 5 bases respectively, with 19 bases between them. Here the CDR3 DNA reads TGCGCCAGCAGTGATGTGGGGCGCCCTGCCCTGACCGGGGAGCTGTTTTTT. Its protein is CASSDVGRPALTGELFF.

V usage is TRBV7-2 and J usage is TRBJ2-7; 8 bases are a match to TRBD2. Germline V lookup: CDR1 SGHTA, CDR2 FQGNSA. V dropped 2 bases and J dropped 3; count of bases not matched to a gene: 15. The CDR3 spans 18 residues. This CDR3 is CASSLRVPGAGGHYEQYF. CDR3 coding DNA: TGTGCCAGCAGCTTACGTGTTCCTGGGGCGGGGGGACACTACGAGCAGTACTTC.

This sequence joins TRBV23-1 and TRBJ2-7; 10 bases are a match to TRBD2. TRBV23-1 carries the ORF label, with uncertain function. V lost 5 bases, J lost 2 bases, and 6 bases stayed unmatched. The CDR3 contains 15 residues. CDR3 in amino acids: CASSKTAGGPYEQYF. CDR3 nucleotides: TGCGCCAGCAGTAAAACAGCGGGAGGGCCCTACGAGCAGTACTTC.

The chain links TRBV5-1 to TRBJ2-3; no definite D call. The germline V and J ends were trimmed by 4 bases and 6 bases, with 18 bases remaining between them. Per germline, CDR1 SGHRS and CDR2 YFSETQ. CDR3 size: 15 residues. CDR3 coding DNA: TGCGCCAGCAGCGAGCAGTCATCGGTAGTGGATACGCAGTATTTT. Translated: CASSEQSSVVDTQYF. The variable domain in full, with the rest retrieved from reference TRBV5-1 and TRBJ2-3, is KAGVTQTPRYLIKTRGQQVTLSCSPISGHRSVSWYQQTPGQGLQFLFEYFSETQRNKGNFPGRFSGRQFSNSRSEMNVSTLELGDSALYLCASSEQSSVVDTQYFGPGTRLTVL.

With regard to this clone: Distinct nucleotide sequences in the sample also encode this CDR3. This chain joins TRBV9 and TRBJ2-1; 7 nucleotides match TRBD1. CDR3 size: 14 residues. Germline CDR1 and CDR2: SGDLS and YYNGEE. V lost 0 bases and J lost 5; bases outside the gene matches: 2. CDR3 in amino acids: CASSVGGTDNEQFF. The CDR3, as DNA: TGTGCCAGCAGCGTAGGAGGGACAGACAATGAGCAGTTCTTC.

The chain combines TRBV6-6 with TRBJ2-2, with a possible D match to TRBD2 (6 bases). CDR1 MNHNY and CDR2 SVGAGI come from the germline V gene (reference sequence). With 2 bases removed from V and 4 bases from J, the gap between germline ends came to 14 bases. CDR3 length: 16 residues. The CDR3 loop is CASSYHGSWGTGELFF. CDR3 nucleotide sequence: TGTGCCAGCAGTTACCACGGGAGCTGGGGCACCGGGGAGCTGTTTTTT.

This clone has only one observation. The CDR3 DNA reads as TGTGCCAGCAGCTCCTCCTCAACCTACGAGCAGTACTTC. Protein product: CASSSSSTYEQYF. This chain connects TRBV5-4 to TRBJ2-7; D ambiguous. The CDR3 is made up of 13 amino acids. In germline, CDR1 is SGHNT, CDR2 YYREEE (reference sequence). V was pared by 3 bases and J by 2 bases, with 9 bases between.

This chain joins TRBV18 and TRBJ2-2, with 7 bases aligning to TRBD2. The CDR3 is 15 amino acids. The J segment lost 5 bases and the V segment lost 3 bases, leaving 6 bases of the junction unmatched. CDR1 is KGHSH, CDR2 LQKENI, per germline. Here the CDR3 reads CASSPFSGPTGELFF. In nucleotides, the CDR3 is TGTGCCAGCTCACCGTTTAGCGGGCCTACCGGGGAGCTGTTTTTT.

The chain joins TRBV19 to TRBJ2-5; D perhaps matches TRBD2 (6 bases). With 5 bases removed from V and 4 bases from J, the gap between germline ends came to 17 bases. This CDR3 region has 15 residues. Germline assignment: CDR1 LNHDA and CDR2 SQIVND (reference sequence). The CDR3 DNA is TGTGCCAGTAGTCCCCGGAGGGGCGCGCCAGAGACCCAGTACTTC. It codes for CASSPRRGAPETQYF.

Here the CDR3 DNA reads TGTGCCACCAGCGGACGCAATGAGCAGTTCTTC. Protein sequence: CATSGRNEQFF. This rearrangement joins TRBV15 to TRBJ2-1; D unresolved. Germline V gene sequence: CDR1 LNHNV, CDR2 YYDKDF (reference sequence). This CDR3 is 11 amino acids long. Trimming stripped 5 bases from V and 6 bases from J, with 5 bases between.

The gene calls are TRBV7-9 and TRBJ2-7, with 12 bases aligning to TRBD2. Germline-derived CDR1 and CDR2 are SEHNR and FQNEAQ (reference sequence). The V and J ends lost 4 bases and 5 bases, in that order; junction bases with no gene match: 6. The length of the CDR3 is 15 residues. CDR3 sequence (DNA): TGTGCCAGCAGCTCTAGCGGGAGGGCCCCCGACGAGCAGTACTTC. Its translation: CASSSSGRAPDEQYF.

V usage is TRBV30 and J usage is TRBJ2-5; tentatively, D is TRBD1 (5 bases). The V gene's germline CDR1 is GTSNPN and CDR2 SVGIG (reference sequence). The CDR3 consists of 13 residues. Trimming removed 1 base at V and 5 bases at J, with 11 bases between. The DNA for the CDR3 is TGTGCCTGGAGTGAGGGGATCGGCGAGACCCAGTACTTC. Protein sequence: CAWSEGIGETQYF.

The chain employs TRBV7-9 and TRBJ2-7; the D gene is possibly TRBD1 (6 bases). In germline, CDR1 is SEHNR, CDR2 FQNEAQ (reference sequence). Trimming removed 4 bases at V and 1 base at J, with 11 bases between. The CDR3 has 14 residues. The CDR3 reads CASSSGTFSYEQYF. The CDR3, as DNA: TGTGCCAGCAGCTCCGGGACATTTTCCTACGAGCAGTACTTC.

The rearrangement uses TRBV28 and TRBJ2-7; D is undetermined. CDR1 and CDR2 (germline): MDHEN, SYDVKM. This CDR3 is built from 15 residues. V shed 2 bases and J shed 2 bases, with 13 bases lying between them. The CDR3 nucleotides are TGTGCCAGCAGTTTACGGGCAGCTCAAACCTACGAGCAGTACTTC. Its translation: CASSLRAAQTYEQYF.

V is TRBV5-1 and J is TRBJ2-1; D may be TRBD1 or TRBD2 (5 bases each). CDR3 length: 13 residues. Germline lookup yields CDR1 SGHRS and CDR2 YFSETQ. The V end was cut by 0 bases, the J end by 9 bases, with 10 bases between. CDR3 amino acids: CASSLEGPFEQFF. The DNA for the CDR3 is TGCGCCAGCAGCTTGGAGGGACCCTTTGAGCAGTTCTTC.

The V call is TRBV14, the J call TRBJ2-2; 9 bases are shared with TRBD2. The ends lost 4 bases at V and 4 bases at J; junction bases unmatched: 10. From germline, CDR1 is SGHDN and CDR2 FVKESK. The CDR3 loop spans 17 amino acids. CDR3 bases: TGTGCCAGCAGCCCAGGTGCGGGAGGGCCGCGCACCGGGGAGCTGTTTTTT. It codes for CASSPGAGGPRTGELFF.

The rearrangement links TRBV7-9 to TRBJ2-7; D call uncertain. V lost 3 bases and J lost 5, with 11 bases in between. The CDR3 sequence is 13 residues long. Germline CDR1 is SEHNR and CDR2 is FQNEAQ (reference sequence). The CDR3 protein is CASSLSQRDEQYF. The DNA of the CDR3 is TGTGCCAGCAGCTTGTCACAGAGAGACGAGCAGTACTTC.

This chain links TRBV27 with TRBJ2-1; the D is unclear. Per the germline V gene, CDR1 is MNHEY and CDR2 is SMNVEV (reference sequence). Trimming took off 7 bases at V and 0 bases at J, with 13 bases between the two ends. This CDR3 is 15 amino acids long. The CDR3 DNA reads as TGTGCCAGCAAACTCGCATCGAGCTCCTACAATGAGCAGTTCTTC. Translated, it gives CASKLASSSYNEQFF.

CDR3 protein: CASREDLYNEQFF. CDR3 in DNA: TGTGCCAGCAGAGAGGATCTCTACAATGAGCAGTTCTTC. The chain joins TRBV28 to TRBJ2-1; D uncertain. Trimming took 6 bases from V and 3 from J, leaving 9 bases between them. The CDR3 extends over 13 amino acids. CDR1 and CDR2 (germline): MDHEN, SYDVKM.

The chain recombines TRBV18 with TRBJ2-1; D is uncertain. Trimming shortened V by 6 bases and J by 10 bases, and 7 bases separated the two germline ends. Germline V gene sequence: CDR1 KGHSH, CDR2 LQKENI. There are 10 residues in the CDR3. In nucleotides, the CDR3 is TGTGCCAGCTCCATCGAGGAGCAGTTCTTC. Translated: CASSIEEQFF.

This chain joins TRBV5-1 and TRBJ2-3, with D uncertain. Trimming removed 0 bases at V and 1 base at J, with 9 bases between. Germline V CDR1 and CDR2: SGHRS, YFSETQ. The CDR3 has 15 residues. For the CDR3, the DNA is TGCGCCAGCAGCTTGGTTCACAGTGGCACAGATACGCAGTATTTT. Translation: CASSLVHSGTDTQYF.

The chain carries TRBV29-1 and TRBJ2-3; 9 bases match TRBD2. Germline V CDR1 and CDR2: SQVTM, ANQGSEA. Trimming at V came to 7 bases and at J to 0 bases, leaving 14 bases not matched to a gene. This CDR3 is built from 17 residues. The CDR3 reads CSAFRASGTSSTDTQYF. DNA for the CDR3: TGCAGCGCCTTCCGGGCTAGCGGGACCTCTAGCACAGATACGCAGTATTTT.

This chain connects TRBV5-4 to TRBJ2-1, with D tentatively TRBD1 (6 bases). Trimming removed 2 bases at V and 0 bases at J, with 18 bases between. This CDR3 is built from 18 residues. Looked up from germline, CDR1 is SGHNT and CDR2 is YYREEE (reference sequence). In nucleotides, the CDR3 is TGTGCCAGCAGCTTCTCAGGGACAAGTTACTCCTCCTACAATGAGCAGTTCTTC. Its protein is CASSFSGTSYSSYNEQFF.

V is TRBV30 and J is TRBJ2-1; 13 bases align to TRBD2. This CDR3 comprises 13 residues. Unmatched junction bases numbered 8, after V lost 8 bases and J lost 10 bases. Germline loops: CDR1 GTSNPN, CDR2 SVGIG (reference sequence). The CDR3 loop is CAQGLAGYGEQFF. In nucleotides, the CDR3 is TGTGCCCAGGGACTAGCGGGGTACGGGGAGCAGTTCTTC. Full variable domain (missing parts from reference TRBV30 and TRBJ2-1): SQTIHQWPATLVQPVGSPLSLECTVEGTSNPNLYWYRQAAGRGLQLLFYSVGIGQISSEVPQNLSASRPQDRQFILSSKKLLLSDSGFYLCAQGLAGYGEQFFGPGTRLTVL.

The chain has TRBV5-1 and TRBJ2-1; D uncertain. With 0 bases removed from V and 1 base from J, the gap between germline ends came to 8 bases. This CDR3 is 15 amino acids long. The germline V gene encodes CDR1 SGHRS and CDR2 YFSETQ. CDR3 coding DNA: TGCGCCAGCAGCTTGGCGTCAAGGTCCTACAATGAGCAGTTCTTC. Translation gives CASSLASRSYNEQFF. The full variable domain, in which reference TRBV5-1 and TRBJ2-1 provide the parts outside the CDR3, is KAGVTQTPRYLIKTRGQQVTLSCSPISGHRSVSWYQQTPGQGLQFLFEYFSETQRNKGNFPGRFSGRQFSNSRSEMNVSTLELGDSALYLCASSLASRSYNEQFFGPGTRLTVL.

The rearrangement links TRBV2 to TRBJ2-7; no reliable D call. Germline V lookup: CDR1 SNHLY, CDR2 FYNNEI. V was trimmed by 7 bases and J by 0 bases, leaving 13 bases between them. This CDR3 region has 14 residues. CDR3 DNA: TGTGCCAGCACTGATTCGGGTGTCTCCTACGAGCAGTACTTC. It yields the protein CASTDSGVSYEQYF.